A single sample gave rise to the 24 T cell receptor beta chains below, sequenced in a study of T cells after yellow fever vaccination. TCRdb reprocessed the 5' RACE reads via MiXCR and lists one record per CDR3 protein. The table shows 610,000 or so distinct CDR3 sequences, with about 12% occurring only once. The material was PBMCs, obtained on the day of the yellow fever booster vaccination. Receptors originate from a man aged 25 to 45 who received the YFV17D yellow fever vaccine.

There are many counts of this clonotype. The chain uses TRBV7-6 and TRBJ2-7; D gene uncertain. Trimming shortened V by 0 bases and J by 7 bases, and 13 bases separated the two germline ends. Germline CDR1 reads SGHVS; CDR2 reads FNYEAQ. The CDR3 is 14 amino acids. The CDR3 region has the DNA TGTGCCAGCAGCTTAGCTAGCCCGATAGCAGAGCAGTACTTC. This sequence encodes CASSLASPIAEQYF. The complete variable domain, with remaining parts taken from reference TRBV7-6 and TRBJ2-7, reads GAGVSQSPRYKVTKRGQDVALRCDPISGHVSLYWYRQALGQGPEFLTYFNYEAQQDKSGLPNDRFSAERPEGSISTLTIQRTEQRDSAMYRCASSLASPIAEQYFGPGTRLTVT.

The J gene is TRBJ2-5, the V gene TRBV25-1, with 8 bases aligning to TRBD2. V was pared by 1 base and J by 1 base, with 2 bases of the junction left unmatched. The CDR3 is made up of 15 amino acids. From germline, CDR1 is MGHDK and CDR2 SYGVNS. CDR3 sequence (DNA): TGTGCCAGCAGTGAATGGCTAGCGGGCCAAGAGACCCAGTACTTC. Residues: CASSEWLAGQETQYF. The entire variable domain, with the rest obtained from reference TRBV25-1 and TRBJ2-5, is as follows: EADIYQTPRYLVIGTGKKITLECSQTMGHDKMYWYQQDPGMELHLIHYSYGVNSTEKGDLSSESTVSRIRTEHFPLTLESARPSHTSQYLCASSEWLAGQETQYFGPGTRLLVL.

This sequence joins TRBV7-9 and TRBJ2-5; 8 nucleotides align to TRBD1. CDR1 is SEHNR and CDR2 is FQNEAQ in the germline V gene (reference sequence). CDR3 length: 14 residues. The junction had 3 bases not matched to a gene; V was cut back by 5 bases and J by 1 base. The CDR3 here is CASSPGGIQETQYF. Here the CDR3 DNA reads TGTGCCAGCAGCCCAGGGGGCATCCAAGAGACCCAGTACTTC.

In its sample, this clonotype was seen a few times. DNA of the CDR3: TGTGCCAGGGGGGGTCGGCAAGAGACCCAGTACTTC. As protein: CARGGRQETQYF. The chain carries TRBV19 and TRBJ2-5; maybe TRBD2 (6 bases). The CDR3 sequence is 12 residues long. The germline CDR1 and CDR2 sequences are LNHDA and SQIVND (reference sequence). V was clipped by 9 bases and J by 2 bases, with 10 bases between them.

V usage is TRBV4-1 and J usage is TRBJ2-7; D might be TRBD1 (6 bases). Germline lookup yields CDR1 MGHRA and CDR2 YSYEKL. The CDR3 consists of 15 residues. V dropped 4 bases and J dropped 2 bases, with 15 bases sitting between them. The CDR3 bases are TGCGCCAGCAGCCCACGAGAGGCAGGGGCCTACGAGCAGTACTTC. As protein: CASSPREAGAYEQYF.

This rearrangement joins TRBV7-6 to TRBJ2-1; 7 bases agree with TRBD1. The CDR3 is made up of 14 amino acids. V lost 5 bases and J lost 6; bases outside the gene matches: 7. CDR1 is SGHVS and CDR2 is FNYEAQ in the germline V gene. As DNA, the CDR3 is TGTGCCAGCAGCACCGGGACAGCATCCAATGAGCAGTTCTTC. This sequence encodes CASSTGTASNEQFF.

This clonotype has a handful of counts. V and J are TRBV21-1 and TRBJ2-3; the DNA was not compared with TRBD2, the D call given in the table. TRBV21-1 is designated a pseudogene. This CDR3 is built from 15 residues. In DNA form, the CDR3 reads TGTGCCAGCAGCCCTTCCAGCGGGAGGGAAGATACGCAGTATTTT. Protein sequence: CASSPSSGREDTQYF.

The chain employs TRBV24-1 and TRBJ2-1, with D tentatively TRBD1 or TRBD2 (5 bases each). The germline CDR1 and CDR2 sequences are KGHDR and SFDVKD. Between the trimmed V and J ends, which lost 4 bases and 0 bases, there was a span of 9 bases. This CDR3 spans 15 amino acids. This chain's CDR3 is CATSESGSSYNEQFF. CDR3 in DNA: TGTGCCACCAGTGAATCAGGGAGCTCCTACAATGAGCAGTTCTTC.

Remarks on this clonotype: The conserved phenylalanine or tryptophan is not found at the CDR3 terminus, so this likely reflects a read error. This chain uses TRBV20-1 with TRBJ2-3, with TRBD1 identical over 7 bases. The V and J ends lost 2 bases and 1 base, in that order; junction bases with no gene match: 6. CDR1 DFQATT and CDR2 SNEGSKA come from the germline V gene (reference sequence). This CDR3 is 15 amino acids long. CDR3 protein: CSARLPGQRTDTQYI. The CDR3, as DNA: TGCAGTGCTAGACTCCCGGGACAGCGCACAGATACGCAGTATATT.

This clonotype was recorded many times. The chain links TRBV20-1 to TRBJ2-7, with 7 nucleotides matching TRBD2. This CDR3 has 15 amino acids. The trim removed 3 bases at V and 0 bases at J, leaving 8 bases unmatched. In germline, CDR1 is DFQATT, CDR2 SNEGSKA (reference sequence). CDR3 coding DNA: TGCAGTGCTAGGCCTGGTGGGGGGGGCTCCTACGAGCAGTACTTC. Amino acids: CSARPGGGGSYEQYF.

The table lists this clonotype with a few counts. This chain connects TRBV5-4 to TRBJ2-2; 8 nucleotides align to TRBD2. The germline gives CDR1 SGHNT, CDR2 YYREEE (reference sequence). The CDR3 contains 16 residues. J gave up 3 bases and V 4 bases, and 8 bases lay outside the gene matches. The CDR3: CASSRVGGEDTGELFF. The CDR3 DNA follows: TGTGCCAGCAGCCGTGTCGGGGGGGAAGACACCGGGGAGCTGTTTTTT.

This clonotype showed up just a few times. V is TRBV7-8 and J is TRBJ2-3, with no clear D. The CDR3 spans 13 residues. V was cut by 4 bases and J by 2 bases, with 7 bases left in between. Germline V lookup: CDR1 SGHVS, CDR2 FQNEAQ. In DNA, the CDR3 is TGTGCCAGCAGCTCAGAATTCACAGATACGCAGTATTTT. Translating it yields CASSSEFTDTQYF.

This clonotype was found a few times. The V call is TRBV14, the J call TRBJ2-3, with D uncertain. With 6 bases removed from V and 3 bases from J, the gap between germline ends came to 13 bases. The germline CDR1 and CDR2 sequences are SGHDN and FVKESK. The CDR3 is 14 amino acids. The CDR3 bases are TGTGCCAGCAGGGCGCTCGGTGGGACAGATACGCAGTATTTT. Translation gives CASRALGGTDTQYF. The full variable domain, rest sourced from reference TRBV14 and TRBJ2-3, is EAGVTQFPSHSVIEKGQTVTLRCDPISGHDNLYWYRRVMGKEIKFLLHFVKESKQDESGMPNNRFLAERTGGTYSTLKVQPAELEDSGVYFCASRALGGTDTQYFGPGTRLTVL.

The gene calls are TRBV7-2 and TRBJ2-7; the D gene is possibly TRBD1 (6 bases). Trimming stripped 5 bases from V and 6 bases from J, with 11 bases between. CDR3 size: 12 residues. Germline V gives CDR1 SGHTA, CDR2 FQGNSA. The CDR3 reads CASSPGDIEQYF. CDR3 sequence (DNA): TGTGCCAGCAGCCCAGGGGATATCGAGCAGTACTTC.

This clonotype was recorded at least ten times. The V call is TRBV20-1, the J call TRBJ2-3, with 9 bases matching TRBD2. Germline assignment: CDR1 DFQATT and CDR2 SNEGSKA (reference sequence). The CDR3 is 15 amino acids. V gave up 1 base and J gave up 0 bases; unmatched junction bases: 2. CDR3 sequence (DNA): TGCAGTGCTAGAGGTCTAGCGGGAAGCACAGATACGCAGTATTTT. Its protein product is CSARGLAGSTDTQYF.

The rearrangement links TRBV7-6 to TRBJ2-7; D uncertain. This CDR3 region has 13 residues. Germline CDR1 reads SGHVS; CDR2 reads FNYEAQ. V was pared by 6 bases and J by 4 bases, with 13 bases between. In DNA form, the CDR3 reads TGTGCCAGCAGTGGTGCCTCCCCATACGAGCAGTACTTC. The encoded protein is CASSGASPYEQYF. Drawing the rest from reference TRBV7-6 and TRBJ2-7, the complete variable domain is GAGVSQSPRYKVTKRGQDVALRCDPISGHVSLYWYRQALGQGPEFLTYFNYEAQQDKSGLPNDRFSAERPEGSISTLTIQRTEQRDSAMYRCASSGASPYEQYFGPGTRLTVT.

This clonotype was detected a few times. The V gene is TRBV12-3 or TRBV12-4, the J gene TRBJ2-3; no clear D. Deletions cut 6 bases from V and 0 bases from J, with 10 bases between. The CDR3 is made up of 14 amino acids. The CDR3 DNA reads as TGTGCCAGCAGATCGACCGGGAGCACAGATACGCAGTATTTT. Translated, it gives CASRSTGSTDTQYF.

This clonotype was seen many times. This chain joins TRBV7-2 and TRBJ2-5; D uncertain. Germline V gene data show CDR1 as SGHTA and CDR2 as FQGNSA. The CDR3 has 14 amino acids. V was shortened by 5 bases and J by 1 base, with 11 bases between the two germline ends. The chain's CDR3 is CASSTQIAQETQYF. The CDR3 DNA reads as TGTGCCAGCAGCACCCAGATTGCCCAAGAGACCCAGTACTTC.

The chain couples TRBV6-1 to TRBJ2-3, with 7 bases that match TRBD1. Germline assignment: CDR1 MNHNS and CDR2 SASEGT. V lost 5 bases and J lost 2; bases outside the gene matches: 7. This CDR3 comprises 15 residues. The CDR3 protein is CASSRWDRDTDTQYF. Here the CDR3 DNA reads TGTGCCAGCAGTCGATGGGACAGAGACACAGATACGCAGTATTTT.

The V and J genes are TRBV11-3 and TRBJ2-1, with D hard to call. This CDR3 spans 14 amino acids. The germline gives CDR1 SGHNT, CDR2 YENEEA. V was trimmed by 1 base and J by 6 bases, leaving 10 bases between them. CDR3 nucleotide sequence: TGTGCCAGCAGCTTAGTAAGCCATGGCAATGAGCAGTTCTTC. Residues: CASSLVSHGNEQFF.

This clonotype has just a few counts. The CDR3 reads CAISNPGREKGYEQYF. CDR3 nucleotide sequence: TGTGCCATCAGCAATCCTGGGAGGGAGAAGGGCTACGAGCAGTACTTC. J is TRBJ2-7 and V is TRBV10-3; TRBD2 matches at 7 bases. Per germline, CDR1 ENHRY and CDR2 SYGVKD. The CDR3 length is 16 residues. The V segment lost 6 bases and the J segment 3 bases; nucleotides outside the gene matches: 14.

This clonotype appeared a few times. The rearrangement uses TRBV28 and TRBJ2-1, with 11 bases lining up with TRBD2. The CDR3 has 17 amino acids. J gave up 0 bases and V 5 bases, and 6 bases lay outside the gene matches. Germline V lookup: CDR1 MDHEN, CDR2 SYDVKM. CDR3: CASSMIAGGRSYNEQFF. The DNA of the CDR3 is TGTGCCAGCAGTATGATAGCGGGAGGGCGCTCCTACAATGAGCAGTTCTTC. Full variable domain (remainder filled in from reference TRBV28 and TRBJ2-1): DVKVTQSSRYLVKRTGEKVFLECVQDMDHENMFWYRQDPGLGLRLIYFSYDVKMKEKGDIPEGYSVSREKKERFSLILESASTNQTSMYLCASSMIAGGRSYNEQFFGPGTRLTVL.

This sequence joins TRBV28 and TRBJ1-1; the D gene is possibly TRBD1 (6 bases). This CDR3 is 12 amino acids long. From germline, CDR1 is MDHEN and CDR2 SYDVKM. The V gene lost 9 bases and the J gene lost 4 bases, with 12 bases spanning the gap. The CDR3 here is CASGFRGTEAFF. CDR3 nucleotide sequence: TGTGCCAGTGGATTCAGGGGCACTGAAGCTTTCTTT. The full variable domain, in which reference TRBV28 and TRBJ1-1 provide the parts outside the CDR3, is DVKVTQSSRYLVKRTGEKVFLECVQDMDHENMFWYRQDPGLGLRLIYFSYDVKMKEKGDIPEGYSVSREKKERFSLILESASTNQTSMYLCASGFRGTEAFFGQGTRLTVV.

The chain employs TRBV29-1 and TRBJ2-6; D remains ambiguous. CDR1 is SQVTM and CDR2 is ANQGSEA in the germline V gene. V was cut by 7 bases and J by 4 bases, with 14 bases left in between. This CDR3 has 14 amino acids. The CDR3 here is CSATNLRGANVLTF. In DNA form, the CDR3 reads TGCAGCGCCACTAACTTGAGAGGGGCCAACGTCCTGACTTTC.